This TCR beta chain was captured by sequencing in a study of blood T cell repertoires in COVID-19. Study-wide context: Specimens from acute and convalescent COVID-19 originated in the United States, Italy and Spain. Nucleic acid was either cDNA or gDNA, and it came from T cells, B-cell-depleted T cells, or PBMCs.

This CDR3 has 19 residues. V gave up 4 bases and J gave up 0 bases; unmatched junction bases: 13. Germline V lookup: CDR1 KGHDR, CDR2 SFDVKD. The data were produced by immunoSEQ multiplex PCR, yet TCRdb's version contains in-frame clones alone and is incomplete. This repertoire shows more than 70,000 clones, roughly 80% found once; its top ten account for more than 4.5%. The gene calls are TRBV24-1 and TRBJ2-1, with TRBD1 identical over 8 bases. The TCR sequence derives from a woman aged 80 or older with active or convalescent COVID-19. Sequenced material: peripheral blood. In DNA form, the CDR3 reads TGTGCCACCAGTGACTCGACAGGGGTCGGATTGAGCTCCTACAATGAGCAGTTCTTC. It encodes CATSDSTGVGLSSYNEQFF.